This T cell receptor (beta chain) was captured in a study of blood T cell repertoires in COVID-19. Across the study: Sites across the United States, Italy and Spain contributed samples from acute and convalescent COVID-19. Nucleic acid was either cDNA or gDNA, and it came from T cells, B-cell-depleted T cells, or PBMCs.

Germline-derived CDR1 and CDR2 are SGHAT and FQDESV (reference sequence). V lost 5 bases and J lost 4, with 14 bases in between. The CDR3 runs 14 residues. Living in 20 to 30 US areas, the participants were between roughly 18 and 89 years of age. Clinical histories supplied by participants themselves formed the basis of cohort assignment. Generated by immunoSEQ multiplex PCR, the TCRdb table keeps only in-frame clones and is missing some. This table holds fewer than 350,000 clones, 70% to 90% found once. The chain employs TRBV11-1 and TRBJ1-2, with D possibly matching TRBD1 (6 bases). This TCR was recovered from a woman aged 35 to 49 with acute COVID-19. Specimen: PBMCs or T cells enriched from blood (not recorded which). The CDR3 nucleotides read TGTGCCAGCAGCCCGGACAGTTCTTCCTATGGCTACACCTTC. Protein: CASSPDSSSYGYTF.